This T cell receptor beta chain was sequenced during a study of T-cell memory formation after mild COVID-19. On the study more broadly: TCR clusters were mostly donor specific. Notes on the study in general: Balance between CD4 and CD8 was seen in clones contracting day 15 to 85, and a CD4+ lean was seen in later expanders. Specificity for SARS-CoV-2 was not confirmed among the second-wave clones peaking on day 37.

In the case of this clonotype: Its antigen is still unknown.

TCRdb ran MiXCR on the 5' RACE reads and lists one entry per CDR3 protein. Of approximately 88,000 distinct CDR3 sequences listed, around a quarter are singletons. The germline V gene has CDR1 LGHNA and CDR2 YSLEER. The CDR3 length is 15 residues. Trimming took off 1 base at V and 5 bases at J, with 11 bases between the two ends. The receptor was isolated from a man in his late teens or twenties who had mild COVID-19 (a few samples of this study predate the infection). Cell type and time point are not known. Sequencing input: PBMCs or a T cell subset sorted from them (not recorded which). The rearrangement links TRBV4-3 to TRBJ2-2; D may be TRBD2 (6 bases). Here the CDR3 reads CASSQGLDTTGELFF. DNA for the CDR3: TGCGCCAGCAGCCAAGGACTAGATACTACCGGGGAGCTGTTTTTT.